A selection of T cell receptor beta chains follows, all from one sample in a study of cytomegalovirus exposure and HLA in healthy donors. Clones were sequenced by immunoSEQ multiplex PCR, and TCRdb holds only the in-frame ones, with some missing. This table has about 87,000 clones, approximately 69% appearing once. Specimen: PBMCs. The receptor source for this set is a man aged 25 to 40 in good health and CMV-seropositive. CDR3s include the opening cysteine and the closing phenylalanine or tryptophan. The D gene is left open where the match is weak. Expanded clones are given a class, and other clones once, few, many or no size at all.

TGTGCCAGCAGCTTAGGAGTAGCGGGGTACCAAGAGACCCAGTACTTC | CASSLGVAGYQETQYF | TRBD2 | TRBJ2-5 | NA | TRBV7-8
TGCGCCAGTTCCAAGGGGACAGGGCGGGGGAATGAGCAGTTCTTC | CASSKGTGRGNEQFF | TRBD1 | TRBJ2-1 | NA | TRBV5-1
TGTGCCAGCAGCCTAGGGCGTAGGGAGGATACGCAGTATTTT | CASSLGRREDTQYF | NA | TRBJ2-3 | NA | TRBV7-3
TGTGCCAGCAATCTTATCAGCGGCACTGAGCAGTTCTTC | CASNLISGTEQFF | NA | TRBJ2-1 | NA | TRBV6-6
TGTGCCAGCAGTGAAGCCTCTCCGGAGACTTATTCCGGCAATGAGCAGTTCTTC | CASSEASPETYSGNEQFF | NA | TRBJ2-1 | NA | TRBV2
TGTGCCAGCAGCTTTCAGGACAGGGGAGGCAATCAGCCCCAGCATTTT | CASSFQDRGGNQPQHF | TRBD1 | TRBJ1-5 | once | TRBV7-2
TGTGCCAGCATTCCCCAGGGGGAAACTAATGAAAAACTGTTTTTT | CASIPQGETNEKLFF | TRBD1 | TRBJ1-4 | NA | TRBV28
TGCGCCAGCAGCCACATCGGGACAGGTATGAACACTGAAGCTTTCTTT | CASSHIGTGMNTEAFF | TRBD1 | TRBJ1-1 | NA | TRBV4-1
TGTGCCAGCAGGGTACAGGGGGCCTACGAGCAGTACTTC | CASRVQGAYEQYF | TRBD1 | TRBJ2-7 | NA | TRBV27
TGCGCCAGCAGCTTGGGGGTCAGCGCGAACACCGGGGAGCTGTTTTTT | CASSLGVSANTGELFF | NA | TRBJ2-2 | NA | TRBV5-1
TGTGCCACCAGCTCCCCGTGGGACAGGGGGCGATCTGGGGCCAACGTCCTGACTTTC | CATSSPWDRGRSGANVLTF | TRBD1 | TRBJ2-6 | NA | TRBV15
TGTGCCAGCAGTTTTGCACTACCAACCTACGAGCAGTACTTC | CASSFALPTYEQYF | NA | TRBJ2-7 | once | TRBV28
TGTGCCAGCAGCGACCGACGGGGGAACACTGAAGCTTTCTTT | CASSDRRGNTEAFF | NA | TRBJ1-1 | NA | TRBV27
TGTGCCAGCAGTGCCCTAACTAGTCGCCATGAGCAGTTCTTC | CASSALTSRHEQFF | NA | TRBJ2-1 | NA | TRBV28
TGTGCCAGCAGTTACAATGGGGGGGCGGTTGCGGATACGCAGTATTTT | CASSYNGGAVADTQYF | NA | TRBJ2-3 | few | TRBV6-6
TGTGCCAGCAGCTACGGGACTAGGAACGAGCAGTACTTC | CASSYGTRNEQYF | TRBD2 | TRBJ2-7 | NA | TRBV7-6
TGTGCCAGCAGCCTGGGGGGAACTGGCACAGATACGCAGTATTTT | CASSLGGTGTDTQYF | NA | TRBJ2-3 | NA | TRBV11-3
TGCGCCAGCAGTTCGAAAAGGGTTAGGCAGGGGGCCAAAAACATTCAGTACTTC | CASSSKRVRQGAKNIQYF | NA | TRBJ2-4 | NA | TRBV23-1
TGTGCCAGCAGTGAAGCGGTTGGAGCAACTAATGAAAAACTGTTTTTT | CASSEAVGATNEKLFF | NA | TRBJ1-4 | NA | TRBV6-1
TGCAGCGTTCCGGGGACTAGCGGGAGATGGGAGACCCAGTACTTC | CSVPGTSGRWETQYF | TRBD2 | TRBJ2-5 | few | TRBV29-1
TGTGCCAGCAGCTTTTCAGGGAACACTGAAGCTTTCTTT | CASSFSGNTEAFF | NA | TRBJ1-1 | NA | TRBV5-4
TGCAGTGCGGGACTAGCTCTCGAGCAGTACTTC | CSAGLALEQYF | TRBD2 | TRBJ2-7 | NA | TRBV20-1
TGTGCCAGCAGTCCACAGGGTTTAGCGGAAAAACTGTTTTTT | CASSPQGLAEKLFF | NA | TRBJ1-4 | NA | TRBV6-5
TGTGCCAGCTCACCACCCGTAGGGGGGAACACTGAAGCTTTCTTT | CASSPPVGGNTEAFF | NA | TRBJ1-1 | NA | TRBV18
TGTGCCAGCAGTTGGACTAGCGGGAGATCAGAGACCCAGTACTTC | CASSWTSGRSETQYF | TRBD2 | TRBJ2-5 | NA | TRBV28
TGTGCCAGTAGTATCTCGAGGACACGGGGCTACACCTTC | CASSISRTRGYTF | NA | TRBJ1-2 | NA | TRBV19
TGCAGCGTGAGGGACAGGGAAAATTCACCCCTCCACTTT | CSVRDRENSPLHF | TRBD1 | TRBJ1-6 | NA | TRBV29-1
TGCGCCAGCAGCCAAGATGGACAGGACTACAATGAGCAGTTCTTC | CASSQDGQDYNEQFF | TRBD1 | TRBJ2-1 | NA | TRBV4-1
TGTGCCAGCAGCCAATCAATCTTC | CASSQSIF | NA | TRBJ2-7 | NA | TRBV2
TGCGCCAGCAGCTTACAGGGTTTGAGCTCTGGAAACACCATATATTTT | CASSLQGLSSGNTIYF | NA | TRBJ1-3 | NA | TRBV5-1
TGCGCCAGCAGCCGGACTTCCGGGACTAGCGGGAGGGGCTACAATGAGCAGTTCTTC | CASSRTSGTSGRGYNEQFF | TRBD2 | TRBJ2-1 | NA | TRBV4-3
TGCAGCGTCCTTATGACAGGGGTAGAGACCCAGTACTTC | CSVLMTGVETQYF | TRBD1 | TRBJ2-5 | NA | TRBV29-1
TGTGCCAGCTCACCCGAGGGGGCATACAATGAGCAGTTCTTC | CASSPEGAYNEQFF | TRBD1 | TRBJ2-1 | NA | TRBV18
TGTGCCAGCAGCGTAGGAGAAAACACCATATATTTT | CASSVGENTIYF | NA | TRBJ1-3 | few | TRBV9
TGTGCCAGCAGCTTGGTGTTAGGACAGGGGACGAACACTGAAGCTTTCTTT | CASSLVLGQGTNTEAFF | TRBD1 | TRBJ1-1 | NA | TRBV5-6
TGTGCCAGCAACCCGGGGACTAGCGGGGTGCAAGAGACCCAGTACTTC | CASNPGTSGVQETQYF | TRBD2 | TRBJ2-5 | NA | TRBV27
TGTGCCTGGAGTACGGGGGGGGGTCCTTGGTCCCAGTACTTC | CAWSTGGGPWSQYF | TRBD2 | TRBJ2-5 | NA | TRBV30
TGTGCCAGCAGCCCTAAAAAGGGGGGGGTTAGCGAGCAGTACTTC | CASSPKKGGVSEQYF | NA | TRBJ2-7 | NA | TRBV5-4
TGCAGTGCAGCGGGGGAAGAGACCCAGTACTTC | CSAAGEETQYF | TRBD2 | TRBJ2-5 | NA | TRBV20-1
TGCGCCAGCACCCCGGGGGACAGCCCACACACCCTTTATGGCTACACCTTC | CASTPGDSPHTLYGYTF | TRBD1 | TRBJ1-2 | NA | TRBV5-1
TGTGCCAGTAGTGGCGGACAAGCGAACAATGAGCAGTTCTTC | CASSGGQANNEQFF | NA | TRBJ2-1 | NA | TRBV19